One sample yielded the 13 T cell receptor beta chains listed below, sequenced in a study of T-cell reconstitution after alpha-beta-depleted transplantation in children. Preparation of the TCRbeta library was carried out with unique molecular identifiers. From the PCR reads, TCRdb called clonotypes with MiXCR, one entry per CDR3 protein. The sample consists of 300,000 to 400,000 distinct CDR3 sequences, roughly 21% of them appearing once. The specimen was PBMCs, mostly from graft donor cells, collected 180 days after TCRalphabeta/CD19-depleted stem cell transplant. These TCRs come from a male patient younger than 18 who had a stem cell transplant for acute lymphoblastic leukemia, so the T cells may come from the graft donor.

The gene calls are TRBV20-1 and TRBJ2-2; weak D call: TRBD2 (6 bases). Trimming left V 1 base short and J 2 bases short, with 11 bases between. Per the germline V gene, CDR1 is DFQATT and CDR2 is SNEGSKA (reference sequence). This CDR3 comprises 15 residues. CDR3 bases: TGCAGTGCTAGAGCTCTAGCGCCTAACACCGGGGAGCTGTTTTTT. As protein: CSARALAPNTGELFF.

The rearrangement links TRBV7-6 to TRBJ1-1; D perhaps matches TRBD1 (6 bases). Germline V gene data show CDR1 as SGHVS and CDR2 as FNYEAQ. V lost 0 bases, J lost 11 bases, and 16 bases lay in between. The CDR3 sequence is 14 residues long. DNA of the CDR3: TGTGCCAGCAGCTTAGCACAGGGCGATGGGGGGGCTTTCTTT. The encoded protein is CASSLAQGDGGAFF. The full variable domain, completed using reference TRBV7-6 and TRBJ1-1, is GAGVSQSPRYKVTKRGQDVALRCDPISGHVSLYWYRQALGQGPEFLTYFNYEAQQDKSGLPNDRFSAERPEGSISTLTIQRTEQRDSAMYRCASSLAQGDGGAFFGQGTRLTVV.

The sample holds a few counts of this clonotype. This rearrangement joins TRBV24-1 to TRBJ1-2; D uncertain. The CDR3 is 12 amino acids. V lost 3 bases to trimming and J lost 6 bases, with 7 bases between them. From germline, CDR1 is KGHDR and CDR2 SFDVKD. CDR3 bases: TGTGCCACCAGTGATCGTGGGGATGGCTACACCTTC. This gives the protein CATSDRGDGYTF.

Worth noting for this clonotype: The junction departs from the called germline gene at one end, perhaps through a read error. This chain's CDR3 is CSSSLGQTDEQYF. In DNA form, the CDR3 reads TGCTCCAGCAGCTTGGGCCAAACCGACGAGCAGTACTTC. The rearrangement joins TRBV5-1 to TRBJ2-7; D is unresolved. The CDR3 is 13 residues long. Germline assignment: CDR1 SGHRS and CDR2 YFSETQ.

The chain carries TRBV12-3 or TRBV12-4 and TRBJ2-5; D possibly uses TRBD1 or TRBD2 (5 bases each). This CDR3 has 16 residues. The ends were cut back, 6 bases at V and 1 base at J, with 18 bases in the middle. CDR3 amino acids: CASRIRGRSFQETQYF. CDR3 nucleotides: TGTGCCAGCAGAATCCGGGGCAGGAGCTTCCAAGAGACCCAGTACTTC.

This CDR3 is CASSQVMARDLQETQYF. DNA of the CDR3: TGCGCCAGCAGCCAGGTTATGGCCCGAGACCTCCAAGAGACCCAGTACTTC. The chain links TRBV4-1 to TRBJ2-5; D unclear. Germline V gene data show CDR1 as MGHRA and CDR2 as YSYEKL. The CDR3 spans 17 residues. Trimming removed 3 bases at V and 1 base at J, with 18 bases between.

In its sample, this clonotype was seen a few times. CDR3 nucleotide sequence: TGTGCCAGCAGCCAAGAACTGCTACGCTACGAGCAGTACTTC. It translates to CASSQELLRYEQYF. J is TRBJ2-7 and V is TRBV3-1; no reliable D call. V gave up 0 bases and J gave up 3 bases, with 9 bases separating them. This CDR3 has 14 residues. From germline, CDR1 is LGHDT and CDR2 YNNKEL (reference sequence).

This clonotype came up a few times. This chain connects TRBV9 to TRBJ2-6; D call uncertain. Germline V lookup: CDR1 SGDLS, CDR2 YYNGEE. The ends were cut back, 0 bases at V and 0 bases at J, with 10 bases in the middle. The length of the CDR3 is 17 residues. This chain's CDR3 is CASSVGFGNSGANVLTF. CDR3 DNA sequence: TGTGCCAGCAGCGTAGGATTCGGTAACTCTGGGGCCAACGTCCTGACTTTC.

Turning to this clonotype: A much larger clone differs by one base, so this may be a read error. The V call is TRBV12-3 or TRBV12-4, the J call TRBJ1-5; TRBD1 might be the D (5 bases). CDR3 length: 16 amino acids. With 6 bases removed from V and 1 base from J, the gap between germline ends came to 16 bases. This chain's CDR3 is CASSVEAGSSNQPQHF. CDR3 DNA: TGTGCCAGCAGCGTTGAGGCAGGGTCCAGCAATCAGCCCCAGCATTTT.

This clonotype was seen a handful of times. The chain recombines TRBV9 with TRBJ2-3; the match to TRBD2 covers 16 bases. J lost 3 bases, V lost 5 bases, and 15 bases had no gene match. Looked up from germline, CDR1 is SGDLS and CDR2 is YYNGEE. The CDR3 consists of 20 residues. This chain's CDR3 is CASRGARRGLAGGLTDTQYF. CDR3 bases: TGTGCCAGCAGGGGAGCTCGTCGGGGACTAGCGGGAGGGCTGACAGATACGCAGTATTTT. Complete variable domain (other parts from reference TRBV9 and TRBJ2-3): DSGVTQTPKHLITATGQRVTLRCSPRSGDLSVYWYQQSLDQGLQFLIQYYNGEERAKGNILERFSAQQFPDLHSELNLSSLELGDSALYFCASRGARRGLAGGLTDTQYFGPGTRLTVL.

The V and J genes are TRBV10-3 and TRBJ2-1, with TRBD1 as a possible D gene (5 bases). Germline CDR1 ENHRY, CDR2 SYGVKD. The CDR3 contains 13 residues. Trimming left V 7 bases short and J 9 bases short, with 16 bases between. The CDR3 DNA is TGTGCCATCACAGGCAGGGCAGTAAGTGAGCAGTTCTTC. Protein sequence: CAITGRAVSEQFF.

The rearrangement uses TRBV3-1 and TRBJ2-5; D is perhaps TRBD1 or TRBD2 (5 bases each). The V gene's germline CDR1 is LGHDT and CDR2 YNNKEL (reference sequence). The CDR3 is made up of 17 amino acids. V was trimmed by 1 base and J by 2 bases, leaving 17 bases between them. The CDR3 DNA reads as TGTGCCAGCAGCCAAGGCGACTACGGGGACGGTCAAGAGACCCAGTACTTC. Translating it yields CASSQGDYGDGQETQYF.

The chain uses TRBV20-1 and TRBJ1-1; 8 nucleotides line up with TRBD1. Trimming at V came to 6 bases and at J to 1 base, leaving 4 bases not matched to a gene. This CDR3 contains 13 residues. The germline gives CDR1 DFQATT, CDR2 SNEGSKA (reference sequence). Here the CDR3 reads CSAYRGSNTEAFF. The CDR3 DNA reads as TGCAGTGCCTACAGGGGGTCGAACACTGAAGCTTTCTTT.